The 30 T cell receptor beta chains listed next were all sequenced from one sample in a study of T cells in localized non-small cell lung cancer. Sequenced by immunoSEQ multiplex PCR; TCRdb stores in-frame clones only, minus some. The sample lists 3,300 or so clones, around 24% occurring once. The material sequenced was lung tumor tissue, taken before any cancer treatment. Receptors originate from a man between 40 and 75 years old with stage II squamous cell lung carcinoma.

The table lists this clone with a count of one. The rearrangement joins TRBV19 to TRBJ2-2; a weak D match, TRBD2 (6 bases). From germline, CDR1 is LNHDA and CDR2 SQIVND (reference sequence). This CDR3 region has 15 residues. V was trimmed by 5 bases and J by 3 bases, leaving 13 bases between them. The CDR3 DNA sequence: TGTGCCAGTAGTCCCACCCGGGGGTACACCGGGGAGCTGTTTTTT. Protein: CASSPTRGYTGELFF.

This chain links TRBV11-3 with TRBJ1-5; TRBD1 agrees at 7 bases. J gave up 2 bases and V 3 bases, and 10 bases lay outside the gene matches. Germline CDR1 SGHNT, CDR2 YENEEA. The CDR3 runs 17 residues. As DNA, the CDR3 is TGTGCCAGCAGCTTCAGGGGGGGGTCCCAGGGCAATCAGCCCCAGCATTTT. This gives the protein CASSFRGGSQGNQPQHF.

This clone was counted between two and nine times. CDR3 amino acids: CATSRVPGGYYGYTF. As DNA, the CDR3 is TGTGCCACCAGCAGAGTCCCAGGGGGCTACTATGGCTACACCTTC. The chain combines TRBV15 with TRBJ1-2; 8 positions agree with TRBD1. Losses at the gene ends were 1 base for V and 3 bases for J; bases not matched to a gene: 4. Germline V lookup: CDR1 LNHNV, CDR2 YYDKDF (reference sequence). The CDR3 extends over 15 amino acids.

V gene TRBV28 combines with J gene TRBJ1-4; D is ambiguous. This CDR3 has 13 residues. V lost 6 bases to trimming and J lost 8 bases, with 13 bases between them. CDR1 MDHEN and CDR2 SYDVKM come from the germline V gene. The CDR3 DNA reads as TGTGCCAGCAGCCAAAGGGTAATCGAAAAACTGTTTTTT. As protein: CASSQRVIEKLFF.

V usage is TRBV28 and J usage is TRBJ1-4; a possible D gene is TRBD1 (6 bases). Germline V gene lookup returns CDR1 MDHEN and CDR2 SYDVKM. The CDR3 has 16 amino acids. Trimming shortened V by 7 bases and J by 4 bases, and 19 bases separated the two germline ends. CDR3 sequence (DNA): TGTGCCAGCATCCTTAGGGGGGCTGCCTTTAATGAAAAACTGTTTTTT. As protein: CASILRGAAFNEKLFF.

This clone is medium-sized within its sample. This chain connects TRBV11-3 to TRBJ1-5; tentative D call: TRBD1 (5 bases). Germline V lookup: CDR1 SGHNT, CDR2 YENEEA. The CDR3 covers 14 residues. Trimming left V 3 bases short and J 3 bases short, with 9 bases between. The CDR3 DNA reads TGTGCCAGCAGCTTGGGGGACCTCAATCAGCCCCAGCATTTT. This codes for CASSLGDLNQPQHF.

The CDR3 region is CASSRQGFNYGYTF. DNA of the CDR3: TGTGCCAGCTCTCGACAGGGTTTTAACTATGGCTACACCTTC. This chain uses TRBV6-8 with TRBJ1-2; 7 bases map to TRBD1. V trimming: 8 bases; J trimming: 1 base; junction bases outside the gene matches: 7. The CDR3 length is 14 residues. In germline, CDR1 is MNHGY, CDR2 SAAAGT.

The CDR3 DNA sequence: TGTGCCAGCAGTTTTTCCCTAGGGGGAGGCGAGCAGTACTTC. Amino acid sequence: CASSFSLGGGEQYF. V usage is TRBV28 and J usage is TRBJ2-7; D may be TRBD1 or TRBD2 (6 bases each). The CDR3 runs 14 residues. The germline CDR1 and CDR2 sequences are MDHEN and SYDVKM. Trimming stripped 3 bases from V and 6 bases from J, with 15 bases between.

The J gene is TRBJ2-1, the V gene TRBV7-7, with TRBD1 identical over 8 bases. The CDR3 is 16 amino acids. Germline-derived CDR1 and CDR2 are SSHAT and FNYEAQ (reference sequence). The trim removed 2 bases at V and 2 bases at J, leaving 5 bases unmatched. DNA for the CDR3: TGTGCCAGCAGCTTAAGGACAGGGAGCCCCTACAATGAGCAGTTCTTC. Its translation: CASSLRTGSPYNEQFF.

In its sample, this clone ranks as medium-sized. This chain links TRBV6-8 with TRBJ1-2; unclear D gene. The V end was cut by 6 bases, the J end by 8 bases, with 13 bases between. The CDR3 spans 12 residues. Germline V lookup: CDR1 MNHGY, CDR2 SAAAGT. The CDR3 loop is CASSNGGDGYTF. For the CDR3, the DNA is TGTGCCAGCAGCAACGGTGGCGACGGCTACACCTTC.

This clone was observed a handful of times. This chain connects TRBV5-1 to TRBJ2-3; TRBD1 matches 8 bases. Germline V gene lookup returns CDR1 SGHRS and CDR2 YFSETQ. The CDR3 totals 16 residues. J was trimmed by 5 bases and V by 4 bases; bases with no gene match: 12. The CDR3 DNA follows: TGCGCCAGCAGCATCCGGACAGGGAGCGCTGGAGATACGCAGTATTTT. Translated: CASSIRTGSAGDTQYF. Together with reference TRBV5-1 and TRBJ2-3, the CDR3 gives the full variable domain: KAGVTQTPRYLIKTRGQQVTLSCSPISGHRSVSWYQQTPGQGLQFLFEYFSETQRNKGNFPGRFSGRQFSNSRSEMNVSTLELGDSALYLCASSIRTGSAGDTQYFGPGTRLTVL.

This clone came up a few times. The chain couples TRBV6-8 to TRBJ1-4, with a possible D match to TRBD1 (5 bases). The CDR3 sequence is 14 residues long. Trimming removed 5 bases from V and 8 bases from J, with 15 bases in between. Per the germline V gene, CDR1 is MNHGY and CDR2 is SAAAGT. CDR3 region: CASSPTGGGEKLFF. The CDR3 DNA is TGTGCCAGCAGTCCCACGGGGGGTGGCGAAAAACTGTTTTTT.

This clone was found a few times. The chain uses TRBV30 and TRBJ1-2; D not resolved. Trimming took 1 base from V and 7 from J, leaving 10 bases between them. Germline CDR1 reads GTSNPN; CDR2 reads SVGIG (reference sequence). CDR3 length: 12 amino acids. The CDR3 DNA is TGTGCCTGGAGTGACTTAACGGCTGGCTACACCTTC. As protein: CAWSDLTAGYTF.

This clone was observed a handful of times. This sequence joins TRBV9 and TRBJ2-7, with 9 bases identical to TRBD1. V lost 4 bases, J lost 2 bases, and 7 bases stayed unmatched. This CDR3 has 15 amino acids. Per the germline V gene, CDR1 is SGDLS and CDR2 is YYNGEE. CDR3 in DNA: TGTGCCAGCAGCCCGTCCGGGACAGGGCCCTACGAGCAGTACTTC. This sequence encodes CASSPSGTGPYEQYF.

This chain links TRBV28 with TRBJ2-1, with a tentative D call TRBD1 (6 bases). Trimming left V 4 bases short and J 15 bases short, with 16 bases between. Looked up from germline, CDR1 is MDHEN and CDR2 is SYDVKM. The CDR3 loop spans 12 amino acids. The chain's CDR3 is CASSSHRVVPFF. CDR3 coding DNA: TGTGCCAGCAGTTCCCACAGGGTCGTACCGTTCTTC.

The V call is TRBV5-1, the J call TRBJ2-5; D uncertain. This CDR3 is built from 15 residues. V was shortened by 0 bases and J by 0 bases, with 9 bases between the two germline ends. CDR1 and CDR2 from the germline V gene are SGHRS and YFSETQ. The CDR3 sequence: CASSLGQFDQETQYF. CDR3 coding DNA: TGCGCCAGCAGCTTGGGGCAGTTTGACCAAGAGACCCAGTACTTC.

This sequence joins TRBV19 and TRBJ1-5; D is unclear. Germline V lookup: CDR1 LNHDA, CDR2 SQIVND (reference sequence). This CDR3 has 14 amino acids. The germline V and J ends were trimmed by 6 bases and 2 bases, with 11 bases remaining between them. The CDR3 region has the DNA TGTGCCAGTAGGAGGGAGTTAGGCAATCAGCCCCAGCATTTT. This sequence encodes CASRRELGNQPQHF.

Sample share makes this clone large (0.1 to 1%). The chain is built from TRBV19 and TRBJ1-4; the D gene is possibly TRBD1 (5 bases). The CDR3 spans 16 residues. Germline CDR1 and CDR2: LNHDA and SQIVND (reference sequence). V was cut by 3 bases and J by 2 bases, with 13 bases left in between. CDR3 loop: CASSMRAGTTNEKLFF. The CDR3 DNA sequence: TGTGCCAGTAGTATGAGGGCGGGGACCACTAATGAAAAACTGTTTTTT.

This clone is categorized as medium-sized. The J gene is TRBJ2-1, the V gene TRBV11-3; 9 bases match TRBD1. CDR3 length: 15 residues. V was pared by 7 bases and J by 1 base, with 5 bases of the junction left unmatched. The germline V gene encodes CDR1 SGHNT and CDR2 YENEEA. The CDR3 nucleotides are TGTGCCAGCACCCAGGGACAGGGTTCCTACAATGAGCAGTTCTTC. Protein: CASTQGQGSYNEQFF.

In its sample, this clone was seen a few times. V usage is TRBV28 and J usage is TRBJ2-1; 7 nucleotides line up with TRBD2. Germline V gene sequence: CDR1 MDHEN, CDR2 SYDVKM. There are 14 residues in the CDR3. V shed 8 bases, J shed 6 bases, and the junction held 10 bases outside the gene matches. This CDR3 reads CASFSGSVINEQFF. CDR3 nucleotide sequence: TGTGCCAGCTTTAGCGGGTCGGTAATCAATGAGCAGTTCTTC.

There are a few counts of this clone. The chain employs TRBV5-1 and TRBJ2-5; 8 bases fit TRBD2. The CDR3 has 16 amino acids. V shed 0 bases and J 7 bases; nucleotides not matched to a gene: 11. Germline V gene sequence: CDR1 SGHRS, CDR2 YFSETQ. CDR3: CASSLVIAGPTGTQYF. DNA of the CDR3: TGCGCCAGCAGCTTGGTAATAGCGGGACCTACAGGGACCCAGTACTTC.

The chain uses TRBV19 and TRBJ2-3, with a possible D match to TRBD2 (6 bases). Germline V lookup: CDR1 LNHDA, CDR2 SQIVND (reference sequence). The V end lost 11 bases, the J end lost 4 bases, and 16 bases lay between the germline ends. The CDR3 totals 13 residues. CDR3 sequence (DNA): TGTGCCCCCCAAGGATCGGGGGCAGATACGCAGTATTTT. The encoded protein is CAPQGSGADTQYF.

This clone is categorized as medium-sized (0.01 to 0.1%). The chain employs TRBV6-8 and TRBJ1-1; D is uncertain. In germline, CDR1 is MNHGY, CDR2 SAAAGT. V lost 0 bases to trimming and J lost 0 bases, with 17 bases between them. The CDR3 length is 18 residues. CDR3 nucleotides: TGTGCCAGCAGTTACTCGGGATGGGGTCCGGGCGTGAACACTGAAGCTTTCTTT. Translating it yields CASSYSGWGPGVNTEAFF.

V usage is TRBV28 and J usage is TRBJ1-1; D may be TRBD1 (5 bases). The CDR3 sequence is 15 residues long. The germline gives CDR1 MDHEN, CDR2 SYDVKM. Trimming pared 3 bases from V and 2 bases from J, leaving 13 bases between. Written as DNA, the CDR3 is TGTGCCAGCAGTTTCGGGCCGAGGGGTAACACTGAAGCTTTCTTT. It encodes CASSFGPRGNTEAFF. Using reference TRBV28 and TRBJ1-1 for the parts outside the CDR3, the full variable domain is DVKVTQSSRYLVKRTGEKVFLECVQDMDHENMFWYRQDPGLGLRLIYFSYDVKMKEKGDIPEGYSVSREKKERFSLILESASTNQTSMYLCASSFGPRGNTEAFFGQGTRLTVV.

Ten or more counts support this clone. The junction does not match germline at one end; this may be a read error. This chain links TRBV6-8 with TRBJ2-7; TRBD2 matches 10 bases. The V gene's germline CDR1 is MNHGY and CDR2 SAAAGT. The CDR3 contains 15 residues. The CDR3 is CAISAGLAEDYEQYF. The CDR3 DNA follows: TGTGCCATCAGTGCAGGACTAGCGGAGGATTACGAGCAGTACTTC.

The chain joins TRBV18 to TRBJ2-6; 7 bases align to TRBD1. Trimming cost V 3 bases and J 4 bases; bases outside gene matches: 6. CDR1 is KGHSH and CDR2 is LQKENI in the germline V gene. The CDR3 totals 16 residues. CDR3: CASSPNRGAGANVLTF. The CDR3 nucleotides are TGTGCCAGCTCACCGAACAGGGGTGCAGGGGCCAACGTCCTGACTTTC.

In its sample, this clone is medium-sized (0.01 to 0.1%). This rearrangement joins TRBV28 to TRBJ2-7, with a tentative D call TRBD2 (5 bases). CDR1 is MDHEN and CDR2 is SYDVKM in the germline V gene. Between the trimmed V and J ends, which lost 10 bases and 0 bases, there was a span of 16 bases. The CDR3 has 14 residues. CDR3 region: CATLGERSSYEQYF. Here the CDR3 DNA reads TGTGCCACCCTCGGGGAGCGGAGCTCCTACGAGCAGTACTTC.

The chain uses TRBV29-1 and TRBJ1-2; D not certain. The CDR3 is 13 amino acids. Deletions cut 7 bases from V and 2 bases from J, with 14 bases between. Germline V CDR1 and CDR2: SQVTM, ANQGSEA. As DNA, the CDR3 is TGCAGCGCCCCCAGCCAGGAGAACTATGGCTACACCTTC. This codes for CSAPSQENYGYTF.

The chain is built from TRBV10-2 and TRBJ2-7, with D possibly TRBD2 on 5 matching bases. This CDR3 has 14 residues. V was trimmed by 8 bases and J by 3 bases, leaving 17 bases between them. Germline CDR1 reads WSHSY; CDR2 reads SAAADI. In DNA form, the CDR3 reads TGCGCCAGCCATGGAGGTATCCCGTTCTACGAGCAGTACTTC. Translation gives CASHGGIPFYEQYF.

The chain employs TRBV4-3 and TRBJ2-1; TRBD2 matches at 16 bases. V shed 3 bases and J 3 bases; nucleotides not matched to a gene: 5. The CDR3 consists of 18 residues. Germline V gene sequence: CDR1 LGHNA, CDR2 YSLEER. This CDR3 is CASSHGTSGGAFYNEQFF. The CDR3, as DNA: TGCGCCAGCAGCCACGGGACTAGCGGGGGGGCTTTCTACAATGAGCAGTTCTTC.